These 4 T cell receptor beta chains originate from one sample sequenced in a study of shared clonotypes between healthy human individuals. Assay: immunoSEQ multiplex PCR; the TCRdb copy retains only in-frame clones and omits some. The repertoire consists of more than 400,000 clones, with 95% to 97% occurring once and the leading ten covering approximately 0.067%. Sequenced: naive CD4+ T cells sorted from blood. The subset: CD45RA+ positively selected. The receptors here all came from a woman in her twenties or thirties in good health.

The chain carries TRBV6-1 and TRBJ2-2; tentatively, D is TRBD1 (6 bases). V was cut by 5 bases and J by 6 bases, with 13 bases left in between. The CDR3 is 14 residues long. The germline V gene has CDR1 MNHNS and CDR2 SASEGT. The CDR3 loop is CASSTTGSAGELFF. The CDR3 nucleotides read TGTGCCAGCAGTACTACAGGGTCCGCCGGGGAGCTGTTTTTT.

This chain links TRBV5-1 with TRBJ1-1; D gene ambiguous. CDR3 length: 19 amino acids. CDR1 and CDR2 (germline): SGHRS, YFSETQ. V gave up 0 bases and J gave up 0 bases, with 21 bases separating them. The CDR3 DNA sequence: TGCGCCAGCAGCTTGGTTCTATTTGGTTTGGAAGTAATGAACACTGAAGCTTTCTTT. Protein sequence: CASSLVLFGLEVMNTEAFF.

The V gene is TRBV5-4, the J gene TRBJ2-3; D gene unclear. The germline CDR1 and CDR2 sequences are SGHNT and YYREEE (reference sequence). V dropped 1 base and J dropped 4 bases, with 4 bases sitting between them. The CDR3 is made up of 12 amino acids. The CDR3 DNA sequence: TGTGCCAGCAGCTTGACGGCAGATACGCAGTATTTT. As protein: CASSLTADTQYF.

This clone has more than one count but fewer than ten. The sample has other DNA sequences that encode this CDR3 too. In DNA form, the CDR3 reads TGCGCCAGCAGCTTGGAAGGGGGCACTGAAGCTTTCTTT. This sequence encodes CASSLEGGTEAFF. V and J are TRBV5-1 and TRBJ1-1, with D tentatively TRBD1 (6 bases). Trimming pared 0 bases from V and 4 bases from J, leaving 7 bases between. Germline CDR1 reads SGHRS; CDR2 reads YFSETQ. CDR3 length equals 13 residues. The complete variable domain, with remaining parts taken from reference TRBV5-1 and TRBJ1-1, reads KAGVTQTPRYLIKTRGQQVTLSCSPISGHRSVSWYQQTPGQGLQFLFEYFSETQRNKGNFPGRFSGRQFSNSRSEMNVSTLELGDSALYLCASSLEGGTEAFFGQGTRLTVV.